This T cell receptor beta chain was sequenced for a study of beta chain features in type 1 diabetes. TCRB transcripts that were expressed got sequenced, as all of the isolated RNA had been reverse transcribed. Assay used: immunoSEQ multiplex PCR; TCRdb lists only in-frame clones, some missing. The repertoire holds 240,000 or so clones, with around 20% as singletons. Study results and caveats: Within each of all four CD4+ subsets, Type 1 diabetes patients had TCRB CDR3s that were moderately but significantly shorter.

This clone was detected a few times. Its antigen is not known. V trimming: 7 bases; J trimming: 10 bases; junction bases outside the gene matches: 11. Looked up from germline, CDR1 is MNHEY and CDR2 is SMNVEV (reference sequence). This CDR3 has 16 residues. The sequence came from a middle-aged woman with type 1 diabetes. Source material: naive CD4+ T cells from blood. The chain combines TRBV27 with TRBJ2-1, with TRBD2 matching 15 bases. This chain's CDR3 is CASTVLGLAGGDEQFF. The CDR3 bases are TGTGCCAGCACCGTCCTGGGACTAGCGGGAGGAGACGAGCAGTTCTTC.